The 23 T cell receptor beta chains listed next were all sequenced from one sample in a study of identical twins. TCRdb redid the calling of the 5' RACE reads with MiXCR, one entry per CDR3 protein. The repertoire holds 1.5 million to 2 million distinct CDR3 sequences, with 25% to 35% as singletons. Source material: cord blood. The receptor set was obtained from a newborn girl in good health.

The chain joins TRBV28 to TRBJ2-1; D possibly matches TRBD1 or TRBD2 (5 bases each). V was pared by 5 bases and J by 5 bases, with 19 bases between. Per germline, CDR1 MDHEN and CDR2 SYDVKM. The CDR3 consists of 16 residues. CDR3 in amino acids: CASSIPGASTHNEQFF. In nucleotides, the CDR3 is TGTGCCAGCAGTATCCCCGGGGCTAGCACCCACAATGAGCAGTTCTTC.

This chain connects TRBV5-1 to TRBJ2-3; the D gene is possibly TRBD2 (5 bases). Germline V gene data show CDR1 as SGHRS and CDR2 as YFSETQ. The CDR3 extends over 16 amino acids. The V and J ends lost 1 base and 3 bases respectively, with 15 bases between them. This chain's CDR3 is CASSLPKGSITDTQYF. DNA of the CDR3: TGCGCCAGCAGCTTGCCCAAAGGGAGTATAACAGATACGCAGTATTTT.

This clonotype was counted between two and nine times. This chain links TRBV27 with TRBJ1-1; D gene unclear. The germline CDR1 and CDR2 sequences are MNHEY and SMNVEV (reference sequence). Deletions cut 7 bases from V and 1 base from J, with 7 bases between. The CDR3 contains 12 residues. CDR3 amino acids: CASKEGNTEAFF. CDR3 DNA: TGTGCCAGCAAGGAGGGGAACACTGAAGCTTTCTTT.

The rearrangement joins TRBV18 to TRBJ2-1; 11 nucleotides line up with TRBD2. Per the germline V gene, CDR1 is KGHSH and CDR2 is LQKENI. CDR3 length equals 19 residues. V lost 3 bases and J lost 0; bases outside the gene matches: 10. CDR3: CASSPELAGDPSSYNEQFF. DNA of the CDR3: TGTGCCAGCTCACCGGAACTAGCGGGAGATCCCAGCTCCTACAATGAGCAGTTCTTC.

This clonotype occurred a few times. The CDR3 spells CASRQTPSNEKLFF. The CDR3 coding sequence is TGCGCCAGCAGACAGACACCCTCTAATGAAAAACTGTTTTTT. The chain recombines TRBV5-1 with TRBJ1-4; D remains unclear. Germline CDR1 reads SGHRS; CDR2 reads YFSETQ. Trimming removed 5 bases at V and 3 bases at J, with 11 bases between. This CDR3 has 14 amino acids.

The table lists this clonotype with a few counts. The chain carries TRBV3-1 and TRBJ1-3, with D perhaps TRBD1 (6 bases). This CDR3 has 15 amino acids. CDR1 is LGHDT and CDR2 is YNNKEL in the germline V gene (reference sequence). V lost 4 bases, J lost 0 bases, and 10 bases lay in between. This CDR3 reads CASSPGTPSGNTIYF. The DNA of the CDR3 is TGTGCCAGCAGCCCCGGGACACCCTCTGGAAACACCATATATTTT.

This clonotype was seen a handful of times. This rearrangement joins TRBV28 to TRBJ1-4; the match to TRBD1 covers 7 bases. This CDR3 comprises 15 residues. Germline V gene sequence: CDR1 MDHEN, CDR2 SYDVKM. Unmatched junction bases numbered 11, after V lost 8 bases and J lost 5 bases. CDR3: CASLSPGQRNEKLFF. In DNA, the CDR3 is TGTGCCAGCCTCTCGCCGGGACAGAGAAATGAAAAACTGTTTTTT.

The chain employs TRBV14 and TRBJ2-7; 7 nucleotides agree with TRBD2. The germline CDR1 and CDR2 sequences are SGHDN and FVKESK. This CDR3 region has 15 residues. With V trimmed by 5 bases and J by 4 bases, 11 bases remained unmatched. The CDR3 sequence: CASSGLEQAGYEQYF. CDR3 sequence (DNA): TGTGCCAGCAGCGGACTAGAACAAGCGGGATACGAGCAGTACTTC.

The J gene is TRBJ2-3, the V gene TRBV20-1, with TRBD2 matching 8 bases. Per germline, CDR1 DFQATT and CDR2 SNEGSKA (reference sequence). After removal of 5 bases from V and 1 base from J, the junction contained 8 bases not matched to a gene. This CDR3 has 15 amino acids. Here the CDR3 DNA reads TGCAGTGCTCCCGACTGGCGGGAGGGCACAGATACGCAGTATTTT. This codes for CSAPDWREGTDTQYF.

This clonotype was seen more than once but under ten times. The gene calls are TRBV25-1 and TRBJ1-4; 9 bases agree with TRBD1. V trimming: 6 bases; J trimming: 6 bases; junction bases outside the gene matches: 14. The CDR3 is 17 residues long. From germline, CDR1 is MGHDK and CDR2 SYGVNS. The CDR3: CASSPDRGDYLYEKLFF. The DNA for the CDR3 is TGTGCCAGCAGCCCGGACAGGGGAGATTATCTGTATGAAAAACTGTTTTTT.

The J gene is TRBJ2-3, the V gene TRBV4-1; 8 bases are a match to TRBD2. The V gene end was trimmed by 2 bases and the J gene end by 4 bases; junction bases not matched to a gene: 5. The CDR3 extends over 15 amino acids. Germline V lookup: CDR1 MGHRA, CDR2 YSYEKL. The CDR3 DNA reads TGCGCCAGCAGCCAAAACGTCGGGAGGGCAGATACGCAGTATTTT. This codes for CASSQNVGRADTQYF.

Regarding this clonotype: Germline is not matched at one junction end, which may reflect a read error. The chain recombines TRBV7-7 with TRBJ2-5; 12 positions match TRBD2. Germline assignment: CDR1 SSHAT and CDR2 FNYEAQ (reference sequence). There are 20 residues in the CDR3. CDR3 sequence reads: CVSSLAPGLAGSQGQETQYF. The DNA for the CDR3 is TGTGTCAGCAGCTTAGCCCCCGGACTAGCGGGGAGCCAGGGTCAAGAGACCCAGTACTTC.

There are many counts of this clonotype. The chain carries TRBV15 and TRBJ2-7; a weak D match, TRBD1 (6 bases). CDR1 LNHNV and CDR2 YYDKDF come from the germline V gene (reference sequence). Trimming removed 1 base at V and 4 bases at J, with 11 bases between. The CDR3 length is 14 residues. DNA of the CDR3: TGTGCCACCAGCAGAGCACAAGGACAGTACGAGCAGTACTTC. Translating it yields CATSRAQGQYEQYF.

This clonotype was recorded a few times. V is TRBV10-3 and J is TRBJ1-2; unclear D gene. Germline V gene lookup returns CDR1 ENHRY and CDR2 SYGVKD. V lost 6 bases and J lost 4, with 12 bases in between. The CDR3 is made up of 13 amino acids. Here the CDR3 reads CAISMDDFYGYTF. Here the CDR3 DNA reads TGTGCCATCAGCATGGACGATTTCTATGGCTACACCTTC.

The genes are TRBV6-6 and TRBJ1-1; 10 nucleotides align to TRBD1. The CDR3 has 16 amino acids. J gave up 2 bases and V 6 bases, and 9 bases lay outside the gene matches. Germline CDR1 MNHNY, CDR2 SVGAGI (reference sequence). The CDR3 region has the DNA TGTGCCAGCAGGCCCCGGGACAGGGGTGGCAACACTGAAGCTTTCTTT. Amino acid sequence: CASRPRDRGGNTEAFF.

Regarding this clonotype: A read error may account for a junction end that differs from germline. This chain uses TRBV29-1 with TRBJ2-1, with TRBD2 matching 9 bases. The germline CDR1 and CDR2 sequences are SQVTM and ANQGSEA. This CDR3 comprises 13 residues. CDR3 loop: CSVGLAVYNEQLF. CDR3 coding DNA: TGCAGCGTTGGACTAGCGGTTTACAATGAGCAGTTATTC.

This clonotype was found a few times. The chain carries TRBV7-9 and TRBJ1-2; possible D gene TRBD1, 6 bases. Looked up from germline, CDR1 is SEHNR and CDR2 is FQNEAQ (reference sequence). Trimming pared 5 bases from V and 8 bases from J, leaving 18 bases between. This CDR3 is built from 14 residues. Here the CDR3 reads CASSEATGRVGYTF. The CDR3 DNA reads TGTGCCAGCAGCGAAGCCACAGGGAGGGTAGGCTACACCTTC. The whole variable domain, remainder taken from reference TRBV7-9 and TRBJ1-2, is DTGVSQNPRHKITKRGQNVTFRCDPISEHNRLYWYRQTLGQGPEFLTYFQNEAQLEKSRLLSDRFSAERPKGSFSTLEIQRTEQGDSAMYLCASSEATGRVGYTFGSGTRLTVV.

The chain recombines TRBV10-3 with TRBJ2-3; TRBD2 agrees at 8 bases. Germline V gene sequence: CDR1 ENHRY, CDR2 SYGVKD. V shed 4 bases and J 6 bases; nucleotides not matched to a gene: 3. CDR3 length equals 13 residues. CDR3 sequence: CAISALADDTQYF. The CDR3 DNA reads as TGTGCCATCAGTGCACTAGCGGACGATACGCAGTATTTT.

The sample holds many counts of this clonotype. The chain couples TRBV6-6 to TRBJ2-7; D unresolved. CDR1 and CDR2 from the germline V gene are MNHNY and SVGAGI (reference sequence). The CDR3 has 14 residues. V was trimmed by 2 bases and J by 3 bases, leaving 11 bases between them. The CDR3 here is CASSYAEGYYEQYF. CDR3 DNA: TGTGCCAGCAGTTACGCGGAAGGGTACTACGAGCAGTACTTC.

This clonotype has just a few counts. The CDR3 sequence is CASSGGSFGAKEKLFF. CDR3 in DNA: TGTGCCAGCAGTGGGGGAAGTTTTGGGGCGAAGGAAAAACTGTTTTTT. The chain carries TRBV6-1 and TRBJ1-4, with a tentative D call TRBD1 (5 bases). The CDR3 totals 16 residues. The germline gives CDR1 MNHNS, CDR2 SASEGT. The V and J ends lost 4 bases and 8 bases respectively, with 20 bases between them.

The J gene is TRBJ2-5, the V gene TRBV5-4; D is tentatively TRBD1 or TRBD2 (5 bases each). The germline V and J ends were trimmed by 3 bases and 1 base, with 13 bases remaining between them. In germline, CDR1 is SGHNT, CDR2 YYREEE (reference sequence). This CDR3 spans 15 amino acids. The CDR3: CASSYGTRSQETQYF. The DNA for the CDR3 is TGTGCCAGCAGCTATGGGACCAGGAGCCAAGAGACCCAGTACTTC.

The chain links TRBV29-1 to TRBJ1-2; D gene uncertain. The CDR3 consists of 13 residues. The germline V gene has CDR1 SQVTM and CDR2 ANQGSEA. The V gene lost 7 bases and the J gene lost 3 bases, with 15 bases spanning the gap. Here the CDR3 reads CSAVGPGDYGYTF. The CDR3, as DNA: TGCAGCGCCGTTGGTCCCGGGGACTATGGCTACACCTTC.

This chain joins TRBV10-3 and TRBJ1-5; possible D gene TRBD1, 6 bases. Germline values: CDR1 ENHRY, CDR2 SYGVKD. V was clipped by 3 bases and J by 14 bases, with 11 bases between them. The length of the CDR3 is 11 residues. CDR3 nucleotide sequence: TGTGCCATCAGTGAACTCACAGGGAAGCATTTT. It translates to CAISELTGKHF.